The 12 T cell receptor beta chains presented below share a single source sample, sequenced in a study of neurological immune-mediated disorders. MiXCR was run by TCRdb on the 5' RACE reads, yielding one entry per CDR3 protein. Counted here are some 60,000 distinct CDR3 sequences, about 8.9% occurring once; the ten biggest clones make up under 15%. As for time point: longitudinal time-point 2. Sequenced material: PBMCs. The source of these receptors is a man aged 25-45 years in good health.

This clonotype was observed many times. The J gene is TRBJ2-1, the V gene TRBV9; 11 bases agree with TRBD2. Germline V lookup: CDR1 SGDLS, CDR2 YYNGEE. V trimming: 5 bases; J trimming: 7 bases; junction bases outside the gene matches: 8. The CDR3 extends over 15 amino acids. CDR3 sequence reads: CASRPTSGSWNEQFF. CDR3 nucleotide sequence: TGTGCCAGCAGACCCACTAGCGGGAGCTGGAATGAGCAGTTCTTC.

This clonotype was counted many times. The V gene is TRBV18, the J gene TRBJ2-3; D is unclear. Germline V CDR1 and CDR2: KGHSH, LQKENI. V lost 3 bases and J lost 0, with 10 bases in between. The CDR3 loop spans 15 amino acids. The DNA for the CDR3 is TGTGCCAGCTCACCCCCGGAGATAAGCACAGATACGCAGTATTTT. This encodes CASSPPEISTDTQYF.

This clonotype was recorded many times. This chain uses TRBV6-6 with TRBJ2-6; a possible D gene is TRBD2 (5 bases). Trimming removed 6 bases at V and 4 bases at J, with 22 bases between. The CDR3 spans 18 residues. The germline V gene has CDR1 MNHNY and CDR2 SVGAGI (reference sequence). The CDR3 DNA reads as TGTGCCAGCAGGCGACCTTTGTGGTCCCCGGGGGGGGCCAACGTCCTGACTTTC. Amino acid sequence: CASRRPLWSPGGANVLTF.

This clonotype was recorded many times. This chain connects TRBV10-3 to TRBJ2-3, with D possibly being TRBD1 (7 bases). From germline, CDR1 is ENHRY and CDR2 SYGVKD. This CDR3 is built from 21 residues. V dropped 0 bases and J dropped 0 bases, with 25 bases sitting between them. The CDR3 coding sequence is TGTGCCATCAGTGAGTCTTTATCGCGGGACAGTCAACGGACTAGCACAGATACGCAGTATTTT. Its protein is CAISESLSRDSQRTSTDTQYF.

This clonotype was counted at least ten times. This chain links TRBV9 with TRBJ2-3, with D hard to call. With 3 bases removed from V and 0 bases from J, the gap between germline ends came to 2 bases. CDR3 size: 12 residues. Germline V gene sequence: CDR1 SGDLS, CDR2 YYNGEE. Written as DNA, the CDR3 is TGTGCCAGCAGCGCCAGCACAGATACGCAGTATTTT. Translation: CASSASTDTQYF.

As regards this clonotype: A much larger clone is a single base away; this may be a read error. The chain employs TRBV12-3 or TRBV12-4 and TRBJ1-2; D unclear. V lost 1 base and J 8 bases, leaving 11 bases between the germline ends. The CDR3 sequence is 13 residues long. Here the CDR3 reads CASSLEWGEGYTF. CDR3 nucleotides: TGTGCCAGCAGTTTAGAGTGGGGAGAAGGCTACACCTTC.

This clonotype was found many times. The chain recombines TRBV20-1 with TRBJ2-1; TRBD2 aligns across 11 bases. The junction had 12 bases not matched to a gene; V was cut back by 3 bases and J by 8 bases. Germline CDR1 DFQATT, CDR2 SNEGSKA (reference sequence). This CDR3 spans 16 amino acids. The CDR3 DNA is TGCAGTGCTAGGATCCTACTAGCGGGAGAATCAGATGAGCAGTTCTTC. Protein sequence: CSARILLAGESDEQFF.

J is TRBJ2-7 and V is TRBV5-1, with TRBD2 identical over 10 bases. Trimming at V came to 5 bases and at J to 3 bases, leaving 8 bases not matched to a gene. Germline CDR1 and CDR2: SGHRS and YFSETQ. The CDR3 covers 15 residues. CDR3: CASSSGLAVNYEQYF. In nucleotides, the CDR3 is TGCGCCAGCAGTTCTGGACTAGCGGTGAACTACGAGCAGTACTTC.

V is TRBV5-1 and J is TRBJ2-7; D may correspond to TRBD1 or TRBD2 (5 bases each). Germline values: CDR1 SGHRS, CDR2 YFSETQ. Trimming stripped 5 bases from V and 4 bases from J, with 22 bases between. The CDR3 has 16 amino acids. Here the CDR3 DNA reads TGCGCCAGCAGTTTCGGGGCGGGCCAAGGACCGTACGAGCAGTACTTC. It translates to CASSFGAGQGPYEQYF.

This clonotype showed up just a few times. The chain couples TRBV29-1 to TRBJ2-7, with no clear D. V lost 7 bases to trimming and J lost 1 base, with 11 bases between them. The CDR3 sequence is 12 residues long. From germline, CDR1 is SQVTM and CDR2 ANQGSEA. DNA for the CDR3: TGCAGCGCAGGAGACTGGTCCTACGAGCAGTACTTC. Protein: CSAGDWSYEQYF.

This clonotype was detected ten times or more. V is TRBV5-1 and J is TRBJ2-3, with D uncertain. The CDR3 has 14 amino acids. Trimming cost V 0 bases and J 1 base, with 6 bases left between them. CDR1 and CDR2 (germline): SGHRS, YFSETQ. The CDR3 DNA reads as TGCGCCAGCAGCTTGGGTTCGGGCACAGATACGCAGTATTTT. It translates to CASSLGSGTDTQYF. Using reference TRBV5-1 and TRBJ2-3 for the parts outside the CDR3, the full variable domain is KAGVTQTPRYLIKTRGQQVTLSCSPISGHRSVSWYQQTPGQGLQFLFEYFSETQRNKGNFPGRFSGRQFSNSRSEMNVSTLELGDSALYLCASSLGSGTDTQYFGPGTRLTVL.

This clonotype was picked up a small number of times. The V call is TRBV7-3, the J call TRBJ2-3; no reliable D call. Trimming pared 5 bases from V and 1 base from J, leaving 16 bases between. Germline loops: CDR1 SGHTA, CDR2 FQGTGA. The CDR3 has 16 residues. The CDR3 sequence: CASSIGGRRGTDTQYF. CDR3 nucleotides: TGTGCCAGCAGCATTGGTGGCAGACGAGGCACAGATACGCAGTATTTT.